This is a list of T cell receptor beta chains from one sample in a study of blood T cell repertoires in COVID-19. Sequenced by immunoSEQ multiplex PCR; TCRdb stores in-frame clones only, minus some. The sample records more than 300,000 clones, about 89% being singletons. Specimen: peripheral blood. The receptors originated from a woman aged 50 to 60 with COVID-19, enrolled during active disease. Both conserved end residues are part of each CDR3. Fields, in order: V gene, CDR3 protein.

V gene: TRBV14
CDR3 protein: CASSPELQGVQFF

V gene: TRBV29-1
CDR3 protein: CSCSLAGEGSEQFF

V gene: TRBV15
CDR3 protein: CATKDRASNEKLFF

V gene: TRBV29-1
CDR3 protein: CSVSSGRTDTQYF

V gene: TRBV23-1
CDR3 protein: CASSQSAVRGCTEAFF

V gene: TRBV18
CDR3 protein: CASSHRQDYEQYF

V gene: TRBV11-3
CDR3 protein: CASSLSQGYYNEQFF

V gene: TRBV19
CDR3 protein: CATKKREGGETQYF

V gene: TRBV6-1
CDR3 protein: CASSENRNYGYTF

V gene: TRBV5-6
CDR3 protein: CASSLRGGGGNTIYF

V gene: TRBV4-1
CDR3 protein: CASSQVRDFTYEQYF

V gene: TRBV18
CDR3 protein: CASSAEGQFNQPQHF

V gene: TRBV4-1
CDR3 protein: CASSQQVELNTEAFF

V gene: TRBV5-5
CDR3 protein: CASSQAGTGNSPLHF

V gene: TRBV9
CDR3 protein: CASSNSFTYEQYF